The 4 T cell receptor beta chains presented below share a single source sample, sequenced in a study of T-cell reconstitution after alpha-beta-depleted transplantation in children. Unique molecular identifiers were used to barcode this TCRbeta library. TCRdb passed the PCR reads through MiXCR, listing each CDR3 protein once. Found here are 500,000 to 600,000 distinct CDR3 sequences, 32% of them singletons; the top ten hold approximately 2.3%. Sequences were derived from PBMCs from the stem cell graft donor, sampled from the stem cell graft. These receptors were collected from a human donor who donated a stem cell graft to a child with aplastic anemia.

This rearrangement joins TRBV25-1 to TRBJ2-7; TRBD2 might be the D (7 bases). V was shortened by 5 bases and J by 5 bases, with 13 bases between the two germline ends. Per the germline V gene, CDR1 is MGHDK and CDR2 is SYGVNS. This CDR3 is 13 amino acids long. The CDR3 bases are TGTGCCAGCAGTAGGGGGGGGACCCACGAGCAGTACTTC. Translating gives CASSRGGTHEQYF.

This chain links TRBV5-1 with TRBJ2-7, with D uncertain. CDR1 is SGHRS, CDR2 YFSETQ, per germline. This CDR3 region has 15 residues. With 4 bases removed from V and 5 bases from J, the gap between germline ends came to 19 bases. Written as DNA, the CDR3 is TGCGCCAGCAGCCCCGCTTTTAACGTCCAGGACGAGCAGTACTTC. Residues: CASSPAFNVQDEQYF.

Note on this clonotype: The conserved final phenylalanine or tryptophan is absent from the CDR3, which likely points to a read error. The limits of the CDR3 on the DNA are not certain, so only TCRdb's listed CDR3 is given. The V call is TRBV28, the J call TRBJ2-1; the table assigns TRBD1, which was not confirmed against the DNA. The CDR3 has 12 residues if both end residues are counted. Germline V gene sequence: CDR1 MDHEN, CDR2 SYDVKM. The CDR3 spells CASSFPSGRPQV.

The rearrangement links TRBV12-3 or TRBV12-4 to TRBJ2-2; 8 positions match TRBD1. The J segment lost 7 bases and the V segment lost 5 bases, leaving 12 bases of the junction unmatched. The CDR3 is 16 amino acids. The CDR3 loop reads CASSLEQGALGGELFF. The CDR3 nucleotides read TGTGCCAGCAGTCTAGAGCAGGGGGCTCTTGGCGGGGAGCTGTTTTTT.